This note documents a single T cell receptor beta chain sequence. Libraries were prepared by immunoSEQ multiplex PCR; TCRdb keeps only in-frame clonotypes and omits some of them. The profile shows approximately 500,000 clones, 70% to 90% of them singletons. This sample was taken from a study of blood T cell repertoires in COVID-19. About the research overall: Sample material is recorded as cDNA or gDNA derived from T cells, B-cell-depleted T cells, or PBMCs.

Germline CDR1 is MNHEY and CDR2 is SVGAGI. The CDR3 contains 15 residues. V was pared by 6 bases and J by 4 bases, with 6 bases of the junction left unmatched. This chain connects TRBV6-5 to TRBJ2-1, with 10 bases fitting TRBD1. What was sequenced was peripheral blood. This clonotype originated in a woman in her fifties or sixties with COVID-19, enrolled during active disease. CDR3: CASRRPGQGYNEQFF. The CDR3 region has the DNA TGTGCCAGCAGGCGTCCGGGACAGGGGTACAATGAGCAGTTCTTC.